This T cell receptor beta chain originates from a study of shared clonotypes between healthy human individuals. Broader study findings: Donor scarcity curtailed the genetic and exposure-history diversity represented herein.

The run depth of the assay was deep. Repertoires were generated with immunoSEQ multiplex PCR, while TCRdb's copy carries only in-frame clones and drops some. This table has roughly 2,000,000 clones, just under 95% appearing once. About this clone: Its antigen remains unknown.

V shed 5 bases and J shed 8 bases, with 10 bases lying between them. Germline values: CDR1 GTSNPN, CDR2 SVGIG (reference sequence). The CDR3 contains 11 residues. Terminally differentiated effector memory CD45RA+ cells were excluded from the naive CD8 cells, which were CD45RO-negative and positively selected for CCR7. The sequenced material came from naive CD8+ T cells from PBMCs. J is TRBJ2-1 and V is TRBV30; D is possibly TRBD1 or TRBD2 (6 bases each). The source is a man aged 18-30 years in good health. Some clones in this sample may be carry-over from other donors' samples. CDR3 nucleotides: TGTGCCTGGGGGGGGCCCCATGAGCAGTTCTTC. Its translation is CAWGGPHEQFF.